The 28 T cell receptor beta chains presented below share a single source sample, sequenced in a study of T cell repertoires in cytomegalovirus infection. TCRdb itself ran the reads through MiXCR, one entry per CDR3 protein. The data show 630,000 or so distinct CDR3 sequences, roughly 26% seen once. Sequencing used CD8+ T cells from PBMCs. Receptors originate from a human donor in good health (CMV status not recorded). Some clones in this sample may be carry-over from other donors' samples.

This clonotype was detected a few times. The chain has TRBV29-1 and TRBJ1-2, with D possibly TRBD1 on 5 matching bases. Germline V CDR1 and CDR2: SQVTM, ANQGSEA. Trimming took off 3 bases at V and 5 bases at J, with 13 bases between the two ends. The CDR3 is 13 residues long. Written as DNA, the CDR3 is TGCAGCGTTGACGGCCACGGGGGGTATGGCTACACCTTC. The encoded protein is CSVDGHGGYGYTF.

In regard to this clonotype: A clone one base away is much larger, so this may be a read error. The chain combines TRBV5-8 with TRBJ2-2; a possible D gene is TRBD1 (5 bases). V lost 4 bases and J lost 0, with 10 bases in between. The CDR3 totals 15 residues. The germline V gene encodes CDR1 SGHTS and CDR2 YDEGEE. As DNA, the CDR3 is TGTGCCAGCAGCCCTGGACACGCGAACACCGGGGAGCTGTTTTTT. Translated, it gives CASSPGHANTGELFF.

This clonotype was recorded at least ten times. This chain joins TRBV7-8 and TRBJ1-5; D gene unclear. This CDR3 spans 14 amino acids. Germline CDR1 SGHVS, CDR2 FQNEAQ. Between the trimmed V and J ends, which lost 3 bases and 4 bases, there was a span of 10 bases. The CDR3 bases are TGTGCCAGCAGCTTCATTGGGGAAAATCAGCCCCAGCATTTT. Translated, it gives CASSFIGENQPQHF.

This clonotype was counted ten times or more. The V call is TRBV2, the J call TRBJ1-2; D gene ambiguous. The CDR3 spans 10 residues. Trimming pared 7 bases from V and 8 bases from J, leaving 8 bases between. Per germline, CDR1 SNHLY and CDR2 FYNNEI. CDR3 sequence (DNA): TGTGCCAGCACAGGCTACGGCTACACCTTC. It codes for CASTGYGYTF.

Here the CDR3 reads CSARDIGRDRGFVNTEAFF. CDR3 coding DNA: TGCAGTGCTAGAGATATCGGACGGGACAGGGGGTTTGTTAACACTGAAGCTTTCTTT. The chain has TRBV20-1 and TRBJ1-1; 11 bases line up with TRBD1. The V and J ends lost 0 bases and 2 bases, in that order; junction bases with no gene match: 14. In germline, CDR1 is DFQATT, CDR2 SNEGSKA (reference sequence). The CDR3 is 19 residues long.

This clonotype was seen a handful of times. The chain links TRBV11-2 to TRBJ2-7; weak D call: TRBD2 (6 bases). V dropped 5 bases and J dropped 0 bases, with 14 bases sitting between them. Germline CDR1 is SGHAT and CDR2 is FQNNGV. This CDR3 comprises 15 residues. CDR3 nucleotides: TGTGCCAGCAGCCCCGGACGGGAGAGCTCCTACGAGCAGTACTTC. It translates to CASSPGRESSYEQYF.

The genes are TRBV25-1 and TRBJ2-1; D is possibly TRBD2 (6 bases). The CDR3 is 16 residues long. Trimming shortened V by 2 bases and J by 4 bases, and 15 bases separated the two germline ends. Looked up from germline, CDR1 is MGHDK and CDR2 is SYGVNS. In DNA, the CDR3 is TGTGCCAGCAGTGAACTTCGACTAGAAAGATACAATGAGCAGTTCTTC. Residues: CASSELRLERYNEQFF.

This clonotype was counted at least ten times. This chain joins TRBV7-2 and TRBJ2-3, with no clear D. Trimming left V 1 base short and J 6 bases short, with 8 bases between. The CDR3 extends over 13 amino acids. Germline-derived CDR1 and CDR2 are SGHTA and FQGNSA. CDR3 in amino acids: CASSLGVSDTQYF. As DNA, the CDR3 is TGTGCCAGCAGCTTAGGAGTTTCCGATACGCAGTATTTT.

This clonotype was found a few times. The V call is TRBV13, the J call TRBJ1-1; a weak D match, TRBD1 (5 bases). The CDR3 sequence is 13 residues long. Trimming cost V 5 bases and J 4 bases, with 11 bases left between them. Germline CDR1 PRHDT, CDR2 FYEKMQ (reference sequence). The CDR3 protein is CASSIQRGTEAFF. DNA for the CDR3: TGTGCCAGCAGCATTCAGAGGGGCACTGAAGCTTTCTTT.

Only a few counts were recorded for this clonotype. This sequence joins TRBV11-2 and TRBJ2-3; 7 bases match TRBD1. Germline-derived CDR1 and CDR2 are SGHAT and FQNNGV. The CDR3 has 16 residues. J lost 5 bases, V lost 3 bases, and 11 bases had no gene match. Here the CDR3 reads CASSLRDRESLDTQYF. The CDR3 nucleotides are TGTGCCAGCAGCTTGAGAGACAGGGAATCCCTAGATACGCAGTATTTT.

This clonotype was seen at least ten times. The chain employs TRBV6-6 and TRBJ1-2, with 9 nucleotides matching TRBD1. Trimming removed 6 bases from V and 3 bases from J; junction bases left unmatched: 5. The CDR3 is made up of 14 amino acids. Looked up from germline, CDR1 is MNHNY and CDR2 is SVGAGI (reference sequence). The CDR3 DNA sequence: TGTGCCAGCAGCTGGACAGGGGCAGACTATGGCTACACCTTC. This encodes CASSWTGADYGYTF.

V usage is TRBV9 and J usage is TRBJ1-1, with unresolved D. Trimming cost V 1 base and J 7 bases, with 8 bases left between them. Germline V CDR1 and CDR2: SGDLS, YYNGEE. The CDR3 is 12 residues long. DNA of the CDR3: TGTGCCAGCAGCGTACCATCAAATGAAGCTTTCTTT. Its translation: CASSVPSNEAFF.

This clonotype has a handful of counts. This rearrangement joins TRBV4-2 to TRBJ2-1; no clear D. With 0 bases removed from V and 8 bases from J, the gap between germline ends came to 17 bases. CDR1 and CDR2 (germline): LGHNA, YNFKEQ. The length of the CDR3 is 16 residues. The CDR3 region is CASSQEGLSYFDEQFF. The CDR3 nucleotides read TGTGCCAGCAGCCAAGAAGGGCTTTCCTACTTCGATGAGCAGTTCTTC.

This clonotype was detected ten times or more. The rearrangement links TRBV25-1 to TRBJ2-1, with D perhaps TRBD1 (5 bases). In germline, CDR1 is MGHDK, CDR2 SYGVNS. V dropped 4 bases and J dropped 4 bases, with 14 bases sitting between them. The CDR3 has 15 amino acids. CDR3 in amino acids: CASSGQGPLYNEQFF. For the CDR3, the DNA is TGTGCCAGCAGTGGTCAGGGTCCCTTATACAATGAGCAGTTCTTC. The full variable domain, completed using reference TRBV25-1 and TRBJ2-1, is EADIYQTPRYLVIGTGKKITLECSQTMGHDKMYWYQQDPGMELHLIHYSYGVNSTEKGDLSSESTVSRIRTEHFPLTLESARPSHTSQYLCASSGQGPLYNEQFFGPGTRLTVL.

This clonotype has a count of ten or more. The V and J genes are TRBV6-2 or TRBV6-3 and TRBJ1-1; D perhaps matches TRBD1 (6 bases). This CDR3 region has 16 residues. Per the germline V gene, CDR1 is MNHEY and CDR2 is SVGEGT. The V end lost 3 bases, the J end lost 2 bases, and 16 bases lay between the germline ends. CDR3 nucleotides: TGTGCCAGCAGTTATACCCTCCAGGGGCGTAACACTGAAGCTTTCTTT. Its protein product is CASSYTLQGRNTEAFF.

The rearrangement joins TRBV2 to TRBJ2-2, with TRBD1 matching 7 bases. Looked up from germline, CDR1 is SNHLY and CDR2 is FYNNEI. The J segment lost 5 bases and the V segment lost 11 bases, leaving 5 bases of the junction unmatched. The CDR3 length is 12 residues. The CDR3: CAGDRVTGELFF. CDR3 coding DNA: TGTGCCGGTGACAGGGTTACCGGGGAGCTGTTTTTT.

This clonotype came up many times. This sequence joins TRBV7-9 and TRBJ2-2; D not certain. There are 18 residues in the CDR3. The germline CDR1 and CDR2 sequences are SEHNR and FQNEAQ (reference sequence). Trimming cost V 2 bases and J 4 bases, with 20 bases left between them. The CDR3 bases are TGTGCCAGCAGCTTAACTGCCTCAGTACTAATCCTCACCGGGGAGCTGTTTTTT. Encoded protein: CASSLTASVLILTGELFF.

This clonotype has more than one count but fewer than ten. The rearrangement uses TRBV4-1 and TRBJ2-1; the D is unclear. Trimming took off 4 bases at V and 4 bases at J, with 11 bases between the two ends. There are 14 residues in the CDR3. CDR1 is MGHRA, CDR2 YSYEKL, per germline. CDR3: CASSPTTEYNEQFF. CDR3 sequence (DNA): TGCGCCAGCAGCCCCACCACTGAATACAATGAGCAGTTCTTC.

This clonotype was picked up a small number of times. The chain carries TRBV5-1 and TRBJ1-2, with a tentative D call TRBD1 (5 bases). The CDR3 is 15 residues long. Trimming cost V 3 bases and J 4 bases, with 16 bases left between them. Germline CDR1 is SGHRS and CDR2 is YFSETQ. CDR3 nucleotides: TGCGCCAGCAGCTCTGCGCCCAGGGTCGCCTATGGCTACACCTTC. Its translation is CASSSAPRVAYGYTF.

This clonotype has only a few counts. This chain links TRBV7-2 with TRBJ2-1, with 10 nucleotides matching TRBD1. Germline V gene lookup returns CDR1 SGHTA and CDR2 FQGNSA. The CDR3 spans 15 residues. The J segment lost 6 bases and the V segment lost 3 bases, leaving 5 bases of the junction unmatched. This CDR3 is CASSFSGTGVNEQFF. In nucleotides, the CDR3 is TGTGCCAGCAGCTTTTCCGGGACAGGGGTCAATGAGCAGTTCTTC.

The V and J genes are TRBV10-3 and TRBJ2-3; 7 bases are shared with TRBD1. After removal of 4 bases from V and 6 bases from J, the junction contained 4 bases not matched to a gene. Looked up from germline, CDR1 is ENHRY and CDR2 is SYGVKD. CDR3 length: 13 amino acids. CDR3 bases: TGTGCCATCAGTGTGGACAGGTGGGATACGCAGTATTTT. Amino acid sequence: CAISVDRWDTQYF.

Written as DNA, the CDR3 is TGTGCCAGCAGGAGTGGTGGGACTAGCGGGGGGGCAGGTAATGAGCAGTTCTTC. Encoded protein: CASRSGGTSGGAGNEQFF. The chain is built from TRBV2 and TRBJ2-1; 16 bases line up with TRBD2. CDR3 length equals 18 residues. CDR1 and CDR2 (germline): SNHLY, FYNNEI. The V gene end was trimmed by 6 bases and the J gene end by 7 bases; junction bases not matched to a gene: 12.

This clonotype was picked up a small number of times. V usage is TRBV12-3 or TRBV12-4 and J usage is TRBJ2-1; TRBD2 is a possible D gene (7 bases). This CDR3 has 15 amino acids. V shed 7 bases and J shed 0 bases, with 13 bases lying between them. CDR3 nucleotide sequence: TGTGCCAGCACAATAGGGGGGGCCTCCTACAATGAGCAGTTCTTC. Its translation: CASTIGGASYNEQFF.

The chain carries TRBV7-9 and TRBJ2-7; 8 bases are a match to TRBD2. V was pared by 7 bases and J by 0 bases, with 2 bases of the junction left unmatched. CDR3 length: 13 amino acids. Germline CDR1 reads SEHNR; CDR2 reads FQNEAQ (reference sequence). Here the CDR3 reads CASTAGGSYEQYF. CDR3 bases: TGTGCCAGCACGGCGGGGGGCTCCTACGAGCAGTACTTC.

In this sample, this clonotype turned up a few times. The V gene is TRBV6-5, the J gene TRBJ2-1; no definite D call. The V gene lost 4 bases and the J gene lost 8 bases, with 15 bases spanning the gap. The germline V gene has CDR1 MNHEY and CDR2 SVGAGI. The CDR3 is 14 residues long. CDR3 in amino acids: CASSLGPVRDEQFF. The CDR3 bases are TGTGCCAGCAGTTTAGGCCCTGTACGGGATGAGCAGTTCTTC.

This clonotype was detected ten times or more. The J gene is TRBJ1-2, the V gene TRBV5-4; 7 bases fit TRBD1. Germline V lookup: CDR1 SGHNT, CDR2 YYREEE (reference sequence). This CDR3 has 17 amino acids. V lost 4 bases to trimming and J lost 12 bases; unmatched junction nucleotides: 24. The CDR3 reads CASSPTEDPGQRNVHTF. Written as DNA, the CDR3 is TGTGCCAGCAGCCCCACCGAGGATCCGGGACAGCGCAATGTCCACACCTTC.

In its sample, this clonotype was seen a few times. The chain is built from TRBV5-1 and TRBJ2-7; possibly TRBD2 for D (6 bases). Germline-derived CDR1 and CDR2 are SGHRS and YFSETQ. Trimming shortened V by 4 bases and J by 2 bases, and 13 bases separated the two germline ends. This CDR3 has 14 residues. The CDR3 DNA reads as TGCGCCAGCAGCCGGGGGACTTTCGCCTACGAGCAGTACTTC. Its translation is CASSRGTFAYEQYF.

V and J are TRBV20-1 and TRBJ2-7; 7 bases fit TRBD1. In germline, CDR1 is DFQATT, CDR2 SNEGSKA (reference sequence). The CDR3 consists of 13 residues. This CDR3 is CSARGGQSFEQYV. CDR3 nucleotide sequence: TGCAGTGCTAGAGGGGGACAGTCCTTCGAGCAGTACGTC.